What follows are 5 T cell receptor beta chains derived from one specimen sequenced in a study of T cells in Graves' hyperthyroidism and ophthalmopathy. RNA transcripts gave rise to amplified TCR beta CDR3 regions. The HTBI primer set was used in a first-round RT-PCR of the TCR CDR3. Each CDR3 protein is one row after TCRdb ran MiXCR on the multiplex PCR reads. The sample carries around 200,000 distinct CDR3 sequences, about a sixth recorded once. The source material was blood. The receptors derive from a woman aged 50 to 65 with Graves' hyperthyroidism.

At least ten counts were recorded for this clonotype. V and J are TRBV2 and TRBJ2-3; tentative D call: TRBD1 (6 bases). CDR1 SNHLY and CDR2 FYNNEI come from the germline V gene. V was trimmed by 10 bases and J by 2 bases, leaving 13 bases between them. This CDR3 has 13 residues. The CDR3 here is CATAGQNTDTQYF. CDR3 nucleotides: TGTGCCACCGCAGGACAGAACACAGATACGCAGTATTTT.

The chain has TRBV6-1 and TRBJ2-1, with unresolved D. V lost 8 bases and J 10 bases, leaving 27 bases between the germline ends. The CDR3 totals 16 residues. The germline CDR1 and CDR2 sequences are MNHNS and SASEGT. Here the CDR3 reads CASQDVVEAESSEQFF. In DNA, the CDR3 is TGTGCCAGCCAAGACGTGGTTGAGGCGGAATCGTCCGAGCAGTTCTTC.

There are many counts of this clonotype. This chain connects TRBV6-1 to TRBJ1-1; tentatively, D is TRBD1 (5 bases). CDR3 length equals 13 residues. Germline CDR1 reads MNHNS; CDR2 reads SASEGT. Trimming removed 7 bases at V and 0 bases at J, with 9 bases between. The DNA of the CDR3 is TGTGCCAGCATGGGGGACTTGAACACTGAAGCTTTCTTT. This sequence encodes CASMGDLNTEAFF.

This clonotype was counted at least ten times. The chain has TRBV6-1 and TRBJ2-7; D uncertain. Germline V gene data show CDR1 as MNHNS and CDR2 as SASEGT. Deletions cut 5 bases from V and 4 bases from J, with 9 bases between. The CDR3 sequence is 12 residues long. CDR3 protein: CASSYDGYEQYF. The CDR3 DNA follows: TGTGCCAGCAGTTATGACGGATACGAGCAGTACTTC.

This clonotype was detected only a few times. The chain combines TRBV6-2 or TRBV6-3 with TRBJ1-3; 8 bases are a match to TRBD1. CDR3 length: 15 residues. CDR1 is MNHEY and CDR2 is SVGEGT in the germline V gene. The ends lost 2 bases at V and 2 bases at J; junction bases unmatched: 2. The chain's CDR3 is CASSYPGGPGNTIYF. CDR3 DNA: TGTGCCAGCAGTTACCCAGGGGGCCCTGGAAACACCATATATTTT.